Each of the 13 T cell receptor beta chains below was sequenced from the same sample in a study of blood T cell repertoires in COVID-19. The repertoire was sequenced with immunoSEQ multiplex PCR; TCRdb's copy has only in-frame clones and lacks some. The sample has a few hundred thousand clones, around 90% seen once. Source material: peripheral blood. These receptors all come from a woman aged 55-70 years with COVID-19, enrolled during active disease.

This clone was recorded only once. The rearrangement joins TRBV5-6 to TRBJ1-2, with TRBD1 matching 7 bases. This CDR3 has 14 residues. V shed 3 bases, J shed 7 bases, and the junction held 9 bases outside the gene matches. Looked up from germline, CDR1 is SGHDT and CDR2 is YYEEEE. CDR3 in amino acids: CASSWAGGQTGYTF. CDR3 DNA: TGTGCCAGCAGCTGGGCGGGGGGACAGACTGGCTACACCTTC.

CDR3 in amino acids: CAISEPTGGYEKLFF. The CDR3 nucleotides read TGTGCCATCAGTGAGCCGACAGGGGGATATGAAAAACTGTTTTTT. This rearrangement joins TRBV10-3 to TRBJ1-4; 9 bases agree with TRBD1. J was trimmed by 6 bases and V by 2 bases; bases with no gene match: 4. The CDR3 consists of 15 residues. CDR1 is ENHRY and CDR2 is SYGVKD in the germline V gene.

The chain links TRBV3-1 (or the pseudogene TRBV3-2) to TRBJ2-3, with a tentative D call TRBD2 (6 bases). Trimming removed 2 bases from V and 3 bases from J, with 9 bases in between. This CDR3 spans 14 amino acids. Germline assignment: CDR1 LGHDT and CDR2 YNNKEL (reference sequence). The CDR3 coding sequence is TGTGCCAGCAGCCAAAATAGCGGAACAGATACGCAGTATTTT. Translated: CASSQNSGTDTQYF.

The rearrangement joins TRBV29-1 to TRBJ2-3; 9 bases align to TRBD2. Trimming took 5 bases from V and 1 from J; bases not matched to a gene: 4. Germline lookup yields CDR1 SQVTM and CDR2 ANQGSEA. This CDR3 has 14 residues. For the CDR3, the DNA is TGCAGCGTTCAGCGGGGGGTGGGCACAGATACGCAGTATTTT. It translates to CSVQRGVGTDTQYF.

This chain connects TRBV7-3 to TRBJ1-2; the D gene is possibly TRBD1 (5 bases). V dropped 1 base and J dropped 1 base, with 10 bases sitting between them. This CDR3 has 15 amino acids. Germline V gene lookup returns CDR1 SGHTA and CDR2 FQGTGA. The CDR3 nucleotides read TGTGCCAGCAGCTTAATTGGGGGGAATAACTATGGCTACACCTTC. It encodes CASSLIGGNNYGYTF.

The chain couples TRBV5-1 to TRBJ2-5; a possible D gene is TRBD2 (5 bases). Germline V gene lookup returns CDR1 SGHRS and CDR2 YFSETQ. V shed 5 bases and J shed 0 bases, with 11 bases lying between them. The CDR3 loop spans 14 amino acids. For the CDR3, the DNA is TGCGCCAGCAGACTAGACATAAACCAAGAGACCCAGTACTTC. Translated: CASRLDINQETQYF.

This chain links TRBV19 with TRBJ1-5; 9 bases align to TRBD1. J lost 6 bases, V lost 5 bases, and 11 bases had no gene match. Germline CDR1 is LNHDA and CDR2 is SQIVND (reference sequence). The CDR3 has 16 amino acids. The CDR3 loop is CASSPSGQGLGQPQHF. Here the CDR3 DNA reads TGTGCCAGTAGTCCGTCGGGACAGGGTTTGGGTCAGCCCCAGCATTTT.

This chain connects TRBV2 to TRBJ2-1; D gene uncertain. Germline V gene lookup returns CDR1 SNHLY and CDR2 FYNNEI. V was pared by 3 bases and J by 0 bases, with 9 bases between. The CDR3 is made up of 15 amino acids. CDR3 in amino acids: CASSELQSSYNEQFF. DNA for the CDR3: TGTGCCAGCAGTGAGCTACAGAGCTCCTACAATGAGCAGTTCTTC.

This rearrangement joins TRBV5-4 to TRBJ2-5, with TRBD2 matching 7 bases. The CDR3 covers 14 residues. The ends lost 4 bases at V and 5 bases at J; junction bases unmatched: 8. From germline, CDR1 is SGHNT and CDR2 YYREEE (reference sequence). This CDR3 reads CASSRRAGVETQYF. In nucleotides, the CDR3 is TGTGCCAGCAGCCGGAGGGCGGGGGTGGAGACCCAGTACTTC.

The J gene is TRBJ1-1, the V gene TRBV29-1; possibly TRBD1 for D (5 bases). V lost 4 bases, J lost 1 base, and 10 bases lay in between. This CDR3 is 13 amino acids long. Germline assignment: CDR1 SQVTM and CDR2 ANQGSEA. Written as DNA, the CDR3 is TGCAGCGTTGTAGACAGTACGAACACTGAAGCTTTCTTT. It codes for CSVVDSTNTEAFF.

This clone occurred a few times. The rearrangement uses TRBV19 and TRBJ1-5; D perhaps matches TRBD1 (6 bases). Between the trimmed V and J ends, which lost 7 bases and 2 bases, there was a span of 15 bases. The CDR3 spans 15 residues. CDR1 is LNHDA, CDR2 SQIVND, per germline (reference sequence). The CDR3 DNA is TGTGCCAGTAATACAGGGCATGTTGGCAATCAGCCCCAGCATTTT. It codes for CASNTGHVGNQPQHF.

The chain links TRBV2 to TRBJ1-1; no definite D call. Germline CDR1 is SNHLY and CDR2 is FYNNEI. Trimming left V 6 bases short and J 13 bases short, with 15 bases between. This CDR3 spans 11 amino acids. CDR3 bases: TGTGCCAGCAGCATCCGGACTGATGATTTCTTT. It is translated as CASSIRTDDFF.

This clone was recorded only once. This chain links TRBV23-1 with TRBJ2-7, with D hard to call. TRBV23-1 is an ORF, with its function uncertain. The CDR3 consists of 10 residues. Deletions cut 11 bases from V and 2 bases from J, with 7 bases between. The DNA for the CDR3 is TGCGCCTCCCCCACCTACGAGCAGTACTTC. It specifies CASPTYEQYF.